One sample yielded the 18 T cell receptor beta chains listed below, sequenced in a study of shared clonotypes between healthy human individuals (dated by TCRdb to the early 2020s). For the CD8 naive samples, CD45RO-negative cells were positively selected for CCR7, yielding a CD45RA+CCR7+ population from which TemRA cells were excluded. Libraries were prepared through the immunoSEQ multiplex PCR assay. Here the immuneACCESS table is served through TCRdb, limited to in-frame sequences with V and J called. Missing clones are a known gap in these copies; in checked studies unresolved V genes cover under half, and the rest lacks a known reason. This sample gives hundreds of thousands of clones in total; 80% to 95% of them show up just once. Together, the top ten hold more than 20% of the sample. Material for sequencing was naive CD8+ T cells sorted from blood. What the cell subset or site label conveys for this sample: CD45RA+CCR7+. These receptor sequences come from a man aged 25 to 45 in good health.

The chain couples TRBV7-9 to TRBJ2-1; D remains ambiguous. The V and J ends lost 2 bases and 6 bases respectively, with 8 bases between them. Germline-derived CDR1 and CDR2 are SEHNR and FQNEAQ (reference sequence). The CDR3 extends over 13 amino acids. In DNA form, the CDR3 reads TGTGCCAGCAGCTTATCCCCTCGCAATGAGCAGTTCTTC. Translating it yields CASSLSPRNEQFF.

The J gene is TRBJ2-3, the V gene TRBV7-3, with 11 bases fitting TRBD2. Germline CDR1 and CDR2: SGHTA and FQGTGA. The CDR3 sequence is 16 residues long. V lost 5 bases, J lost 4 bases, and 8 bases stayed unmatched. The CDR3, as DNA: TGTGCCAGCAGCGACCCGACTAGCGGGATGGCAGATACGCAGTATTTT. Its translation is CASSDPTSGMADTQYF.

The genes are TRBV5-4 and TRBJ2-1; 7 bases match TRBD1. V trimming: 7 bases; J trimming: 3 bases; junction bases outside the gene matches: 4. In germline, CDR1 is SGHNT, CDR2 YYREEE (reference sequence). This CDR3 has 13 residues. CDR3 bases: TGTGCCAGCCGGGACAGTCACTACAATGAGCAGTTCTTC. It specifies CASRDSHYNEQFF.

This chain connects TRBV29-1 to TRBJ2-1; the D gene is possibly TRBD2 (5 bases). V was shortened by 6 bases and J by 0 bases, with 12 bases between the two germline ends. Germline CDR1 SQVTM, CDR2 ANQGSEA. The CDR3 runs to 14 residues. CDR3 in DNA: TGCAGCGTGGACTCCGAGAGCTCCTACAATGAGCAGTTCTTC. Amino acid sequence: CSVDSESSYNEQFF.

The chain employs TRBV27 and TRBJ1-1; weak D call: TRBD1 (5 bases). The CDR3 sequence is 13 residues long. V lost 3 bases and J 4 bases, leaving 9 bases between the germline ends. Germline V gives CDR1 MNHEY, CDR2 SMNVEV (reference sequence). The CDR3 nucleotides are TGTGCCAGCAGTTTTCCGGGGGTCACTGAAGCTTTCTTT. Protein sequence: CASSFPGVTEAFF.

The chain recombines TRBV13 with TRBJ2-7; D possibly uses TRBD1 or TRBD2 (5 bases each). CDR3 length: 16 residues. Trimming cost V 4 bases and J 3 bases, with 19 bases left between them. The germline V gene has CDR1 PRHDT and CDR2 FYEKMQ (reference sequence). For the CDR3, the DNA is TGTGCCAGCAGCTCCCCTGGGTCCGGGGCGGGCTACGAGCAGTACTTC. This codes for CASSSPGSGAGYEQYF.

The chain uses TRBV7-2 and TRBJ2-5; 9 nucleotides match TRBD2. The CDR3 extends over 17 amino acids. Losses at the gene ends were 5 bases for V and 0 bases for J; bases not matched to a gene: 10. Germline V CDR1 and CDR2: SGHTA, FQGNSA. The CDR3 nucleotides are TGTGCCAGCAGCCCTAGGGGTCTAGCGGGATACCAAGAGACCCAGTACTTC. Residues: CASSPRGLAGYQETQYF.

The chain recombines TRBV6-1 with TRBJ1-1, with unresolved D. The length of the CDR3 is 14 residues. Germline CDR1 and CDR2: MNHNS and SASEGT. The V and J ends lost 2 bases and 2 bases respectively, with 9 bases between them. The DNA for the CDR3 is TGTGCCAGCAGTGAATTGGTAGCTAACACTGAAGCTTTCTTT. It specifies CASSELVANTEAFF.

V is TRBV29-1 and J is TRBJ2-7; 7 nucleotides agree with TRBD2. V trimming: 7 bases; J trimming: 2 bases; junction bases outside the gene matches: 14. The CDR3 sequence is 15 residues long. The V gene's germline CDR1 is SQVTM and CDR2 ANQGSEA. The CDR3 is CSAIYLAERAYEQYF. CDR3 nucleotides: TGCAGCGCGATCTATCTAGCGGAGAGGGCCTACGAGCAGTACTTC.

This clone appeared a single time. The V and J genes are TRBV4-2 and TRBJ1-5; the match to TRBD1 covers 8 bases. V shed 3 bases and J 4 bases; nucleotides not matched to a gene: 5. The length of the CDR3 is 15 residues. The germline V gene encodes CDR1 LGHNA and CDR2 YNFKEQ. CDR3 sequence reads: CASSQLGQGNQPQHF. The CDR3 nucleotides are TGTGCCAGCAGCCAGCTTGGACAGGGAAATCAGCCCCAGCATTTT.

The chain couples TRBV19 to TRBJ1-2; 9 bases are shared with TRBD1. This CDR3 region has 16 residues. Germline assignment: CDR1 LNHDA and CDR2 SQIVND (reference sequence). Trimming took 6 bases from V and 4 from J; bases not matched to a gene: 12. The CDR3 bases are TGTGCCAGTAGCCCCGGGACAGGGTTTTTTACCTATGGCTACACCTTC. Its protein product is CASSPGTGFFTYGYTF.

The chain has TRBV5-1 and TRBJ2-7; 9 bases map to TRBD1. Germline CDR1 is SGHRS and CDR2 is YFSETQ. V gave up 4 bases and J gave up 2 bases; unmatched junction bases: 7. The CDR3 consists of 15 residues. CDR3 sequence (DNA): TGCGCCAGCAGCCCGAGGACAGGGGATACCTACGAGCAGTACTTC. Protein product: CASSPRTGDTYEQYF.

The chain is built from TRBV5-4 and TRBJ2-7; TRBD1 or TRBD2 may be the D gene (5 bases each). V lost 0 bases, J lost 3 bases, and 16 bases lay in between. Per the germline V gene, CDR1 is SGHNT and CDR2 is YYREEE (reference sequence). The CDR3 extends over 16 amino acids. The CDR3 sequence: CASSLVGEARDYEQYF. The CDR3 coding sequence is TGTGCCAGCAGCTTGGTCGGGGAAGCCAGGGACTACGAGCAGTACTTC. The full variable domain, with the rest looked up from reference TRBV5-4 and TRBJ2-7, is ETGVTQSPTHLIKTRGQQVTLRCSSQSGHNTVSWYQQALGQGPQFIFQYYREEENGRGNFPPRFSGLQFPNYSSELNVNALELDDSALYLCASSLVGEARDYEQYFGPGTRLTVT.

Comments on this clone: Other DNA sequences in this sample translate to the same CDR3. CDR3 bases: TGTGCCAGCAGCTTTTTAGCGGGAGAAGACTACAATGAGCAGTTCTTC. It translates to CASSFLAGEDYNEQFF. The chain uses TRBV7-6 and TRBJ2-1; TRBD2 agrees at 9 bases. Germline-derived CDR1 and CDR2 are SGHVS and FNYEAQ. This CDR3 region has 16 residues. V lost 3 bases to trimming and J lost 3 bases; unmatched junction nucleotides: 6.

The rearrangement uses TRBV7-2 and TRBJ2-7; TRBD2 matches 8 bases. Per the germline V gene, CDR1 is SGHTA and CDR2 is FQGNSA. J gave up 3 bases and V 2 bases, and 6 bases lay outside the gene matches. The CDR3 is made up of 15 amino acids. The CDR3 sequence: CASSLLTSGLYEQYF. In DNA form, the CDR3 reads TGTGCCAGCAGCTTACTCACTAGCGGCCTCTACGAGCAGTACTTC.

The gene calls are TRBV19 and TRBJ2-1, with 9 bases fitting TRBD2. There are 14 residues in the CDR3. Germline V lookup: CDR1 LNHDA, CDR2 SQIVND (reference sequence). The ends lost 6 bases at V and 9 bases at J; junction bases unmatched: 9. The CDR3 protein is CASRLAGPGGEQFF. CDR3 sequence (DNA): TGTGCCAGTAGGCTAGCGGGACCCGGGGGTGAGCAGTTCTTC.

The rearrangement links TRBV7-9 to TRBJ1-1, with D possibly being TRBD1 (5 bases). V was pared by 3 bases and J by 4 bases, with 12 bases between. Per the germline V gene, CDR1 is SEHNR and CDR2 is FQNEAQ (reference sequence). The CDR3 consists of 14 residues. The CDR3 protein is CASSFQGGFTEAFF. CDR3 bases: TGTGCCAGCAGCTTTCAGGGAGGATTCACTGAAGCTTTCTTT.

In this sample, this clone turned up once. The CDR3 here is CASSYSLSEIEQYF. The CDR3 DNA reads TGTGCCAGCAGTTACTCTTTATCCGAAATCGAGCAGTACTTC. The V call is TRBV6-6, the J call TRBJ2-7; D uncertain. Looked up from germline, CDR1 is MNHNY and CDR2 is SVGAGI (reference sequence). This CDR3 contains 14 residues. V lost 0 bases and J 6 bases, leaving 12 bases between the germline ends.